This T cell receptor beta chain was sequenced during a study of blood T cells in healthy people across ages. Study outcomes and limitations: Versus aged donors, long-lived donors had higher diversity and more naive CD4+ cells. PBMC samples, being unsorted, prevented any conclusive comparison of naive and antigen-experienced cells.

Germline trimming cut 8 bases from V and 2 bases from J; bases unmatched to any gene: 8. Germline-derived CDR1 and CDR2 are ENHRY and SYGVKD. There are 15 residues in the CDR3. A second roughly 7 to 12 cycle PCR used barcoded and J-beta primers. MiXCR, run by TCRdb on the 5' RACE reads, gives a single entry per CDR3 protein. The sample lists about 1,500,000 distinct CDR3 sequences, roughly 40% occurring once. For every donor, a draw yielded approximately 9.8 milliliters of peripheral blood. This clonotype was picked up a small number of times. The antigen is not known. Sequenced: blood. This TCR derives from a woman aged 18-29 years in good health. This chain uses TRBV10-3 with TRBJ2-1; 8 nucleotides match TRBD1. This CDR3 is CAIQAGTGPYNEQFF. The CDR3, as DNA: TGTGCCATCCAGGCCGGGACAGGACCCTACAATGAGCAGTTCTTC.